These 7 T cell receptor beta chains were sequenced from one sample in a study of blood T cell repertoires in COVID-19. Clones were sequenced by immunoSEQ multiplex PCR, and TCRdb holds only the in-frame ones, with some missing. The sample shows 450,000 to 600,000 clones, roughly 90% of them seen only once. What was sequenced was PBMCs or T cells enriched from blood (not recorded which). The receptor source for this set is a woman aged 18-29 years who had recovered from COVID-19.

In DNA form, the CDR3 reads TGTGCCAGCAGCTTAGGATTCGGAGGAGGGATGAACACTGAAGCTTTCTTT. Protein product: CASSLGFGGGMNTEAFF. The chain recombines TRBV7-9 with TRBJ1-1, with D uncertain. V lost 1 base and J lost 0, with 15 bases in between. Per the germline V gene, CDR1 is SEHNR and CDR2 is FQNEAQ (reference sequence). CDR3 length: 17 residues.

This chain uses TRBV5-1 with TRBJ1-3; D call uncertain. Trimming removed 4 bases from V and 8 bases from J, with 13 bases in between. The CDR3 extends over 13 amino acids. Germline lookup yields CDR1 SGHRS and CDR2 YFSETQ. CDR3 nucleotides: TGCGCCAGCAGCCCTGACGGAGGAGACACCATATATTTT. This gives the protein CASSPDGGDTIYF.

The chain has TRBV2 and TRBJ2-5; TRBD1 matches at 9 bases. This CDR3 comprises 14 residues. J was trimmed by 5 bases and V by 7 bases; bases with no gene match: 8. The germline CDR1 and CDR2 sequences are SNHLY and FYNNEI. The CDR3, as DNA: TGTGCCAGCAAATTACAGGGGGCGGGGGAGACCCAGTACTTC. This codes for CASKLQGAGETQYF.

The chain is built from TRBV4-1 and TRBJ2-3; 7 nucleotides line up with TRBD1. The CDR3 runs 15 residues. Germline V gene sequence: CDR1 MGHRA, CDR2 YSYEKL. With V trimmed by 0 bases and J by 4 bases, 4 bases remained unmatched. CDR3 sequence reads: CASSQDNRGPDTQYF. Here the CDR3 DNA reads TGCGCCAGCAGCCAAGATAACAGGGGCCCAGATACGCAGTATTTT.

The V call is TRBV28, the J call TRBJ1-2; 8 positions agree with TRBD1. Per the germline V gene, CDR1 is MDHEN and CDR2 is SYDVKM. The CDR3 totals 13 residues. V lost 10 bases to trimming and J lost 3 bases; unmatched junction nucleotides: 7. CDR3 DNA sequence: TGTGCCATCGGTGGGACAGGAGACTATGGCTACACCTTC. This codes for CAIGGTGDYGYTF.

This chain uses TRBV6-1 with TRBJ2-7; D remains ambiguous. Germline loops: CDR1 MNHNS, CDR2 SASEGT. Trimming pared 2 bases from V and 4 bases from J, leaving 9 bases between. The CDR3 extends over 13 amino acids. CDR3 loop: CASSERQTYEQYF. As DNA, the CDR3 is TGTGCCAGCAGTGAAAGGCAGACTTACGAGCAGTACTTC.

The rearrangement uses TRBV9 and TRBJ1-2; TRBD1 agrees at 8 bases. Germline loops: CDR1 SGDLS, CDR2 YYNGEE. CDR3 size: 15 residues. Trimming at V came to 3 bases and at J to 5 bases, leaving 9 bases not matched to a gene. The CDR3: CASSGTHRGRYGYTF. DNA for the CDR3: TGTGCCAGCAGCGGCACTCACAGGGGGAGGTATGGCTACACCTTC.